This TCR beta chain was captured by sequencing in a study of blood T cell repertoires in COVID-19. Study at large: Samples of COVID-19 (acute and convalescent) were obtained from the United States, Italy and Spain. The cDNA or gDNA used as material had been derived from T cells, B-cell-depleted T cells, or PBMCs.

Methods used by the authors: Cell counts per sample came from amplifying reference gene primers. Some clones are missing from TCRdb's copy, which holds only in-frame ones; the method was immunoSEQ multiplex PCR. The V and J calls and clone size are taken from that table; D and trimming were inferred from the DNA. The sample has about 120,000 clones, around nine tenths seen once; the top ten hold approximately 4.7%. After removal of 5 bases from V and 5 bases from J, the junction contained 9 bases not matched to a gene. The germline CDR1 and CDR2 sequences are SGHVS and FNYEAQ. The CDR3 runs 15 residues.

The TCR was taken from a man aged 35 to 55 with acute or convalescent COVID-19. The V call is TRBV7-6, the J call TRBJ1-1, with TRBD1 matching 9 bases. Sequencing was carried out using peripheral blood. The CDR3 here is CASSPQTGGLTEAFF. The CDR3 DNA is TGTGCCAGCAGCCCCCAGACAGGGGGATTGACTGAAGCTTTCTTT.